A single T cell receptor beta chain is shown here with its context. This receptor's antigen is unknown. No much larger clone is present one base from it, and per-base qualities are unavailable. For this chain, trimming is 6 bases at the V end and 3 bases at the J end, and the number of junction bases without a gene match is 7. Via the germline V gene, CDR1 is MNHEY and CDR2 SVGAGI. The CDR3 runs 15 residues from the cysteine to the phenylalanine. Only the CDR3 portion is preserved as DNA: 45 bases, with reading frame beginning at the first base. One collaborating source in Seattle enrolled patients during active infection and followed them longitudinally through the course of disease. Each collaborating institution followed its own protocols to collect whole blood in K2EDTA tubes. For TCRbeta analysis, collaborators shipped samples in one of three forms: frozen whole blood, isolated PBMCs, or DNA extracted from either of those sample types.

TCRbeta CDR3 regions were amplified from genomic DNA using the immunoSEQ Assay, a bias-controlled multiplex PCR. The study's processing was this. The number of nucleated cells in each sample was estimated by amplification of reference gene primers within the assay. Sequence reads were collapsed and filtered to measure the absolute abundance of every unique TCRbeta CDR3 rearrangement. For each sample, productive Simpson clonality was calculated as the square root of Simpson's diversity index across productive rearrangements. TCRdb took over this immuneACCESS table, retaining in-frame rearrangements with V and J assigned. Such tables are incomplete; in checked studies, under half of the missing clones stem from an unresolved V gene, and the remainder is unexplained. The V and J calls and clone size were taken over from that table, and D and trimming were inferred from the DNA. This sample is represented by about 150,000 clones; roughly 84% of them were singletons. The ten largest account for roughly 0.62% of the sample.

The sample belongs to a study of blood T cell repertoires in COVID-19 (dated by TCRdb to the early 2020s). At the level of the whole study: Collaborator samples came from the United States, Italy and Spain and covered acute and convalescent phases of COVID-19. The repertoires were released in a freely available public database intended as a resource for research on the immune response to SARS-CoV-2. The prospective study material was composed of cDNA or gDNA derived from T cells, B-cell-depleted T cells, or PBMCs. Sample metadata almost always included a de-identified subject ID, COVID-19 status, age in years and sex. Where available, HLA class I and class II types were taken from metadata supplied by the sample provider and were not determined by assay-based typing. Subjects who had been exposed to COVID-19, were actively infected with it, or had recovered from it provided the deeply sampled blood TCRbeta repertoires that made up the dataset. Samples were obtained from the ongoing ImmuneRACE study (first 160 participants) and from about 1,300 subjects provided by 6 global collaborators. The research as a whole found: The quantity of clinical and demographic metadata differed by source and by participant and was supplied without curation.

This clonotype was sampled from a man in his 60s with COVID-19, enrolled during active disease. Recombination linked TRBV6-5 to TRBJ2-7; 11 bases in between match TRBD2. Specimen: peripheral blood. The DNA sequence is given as TGTGCCAGCAGCTGGACTAGCGGGCCATACTACGAGCAGTACTTC. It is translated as CASSWTSGPYYEQYF.